Below are 7 T cell receptor beta chains sequenced from a single sample in a study of cytomegalovirus exposure and HLA in healthy donors. The PCR ran on 60 Vbeta and 13 Jbeta primers. Sequenced by immunoSEQ multiplex PCR; TCRdb stores in-frame clones only, minus some. The data hold 150,000 to 200,000 clones, with approximately 80% observed a single time. The sample taken for sequencing was PBMCs. These receptors all stem from a male donor in good health and CMV-seronegative.

There are a few counts of this clone. The chain recombines TRBV5-4 with TRBJ2-5; no reliable D call. Looked up from germline, CDR1 is SGHNT and CDR2 is YYREEE (reference sequence). The CDR3 has 13 amino acids. The V end lost 2 bases, the J end lost 0 bases, and 5 bases lay between the germline ends. The CDR3 DNA is TGTGCCAGCAGCTTTCGCGACCAAGAGACCCAGTACTTC. Encoded protein: CASSFRDQETQYF.

The genes are TRBV13 and TRBJ1-1, with D possibly being TRBD1 (5 bases). CDR3 length: 15 residues. The V end lost 4 bases, the J end lost 1 base, and 13 bases lay between the germline ends. CDR1 PRHDT and CDR2 FYEKMQ come from the germline V gene (reference sequence). This CDR3 reads CASSSGGRWNTEAFF. The DNA of the CDR3 is TGTGCCAGCAGCTCCGGGGGTCGGTGGAACACTGAAGCTTTCTTT. Based on the CDR3 plus reference TRBV13 and TRBJ1-1, the full variable domain is AAGVIQSPRHLIKEKRETATLKCYPIPRHDTVYWYQQGPGQDPQFLISFYEKMQSDKGSIPDRFSAQQFSDYHSELNMSSLELGDSALYFCASSSGGRWNTEAFFGQGTRLTVV.

The gene calls are TRBV27 and TRBJ2-3; 11 nucleotides match TRBD2. This CDR3 is 14 amino acids long. V shed 8 bases, J shed 3 bases, and the junction held 4 bases outside the gene matches. Per the germline V gene, CDR1 is MNHEY and CDR2 is SMNVEV (reference sequence). Here the CDR3 reads CASRTSGRTDTQYF. CDR3 sequence (DNA): TGTGCCAGCCGAACTAGCGGGAGAACAGATACGCAGTATTTT.

The rearrangement uses TRBV7-9 and TRBJ2-1, with 8 nucleotides matching TRBD2. Trimming took 8 bases from V and 4 from J; bases not matched to a gene: 4. CDR3 size: 13 residues. Germline V gene sequence: CDR1 SEHNR, CDR2 FQNEAQ (reference sequence). CDR3: CASGSGGYNEQFF. CDR3 coding DNA: TGTGCCAGCGGATCGGGGGGGTACAATGAGCAGTTCTTC.

The rearrangement links TRBV28 to TRBJ2-7, with D perhaps TRBD1 (6 bases). The V end was cut by 4 bases, the J end by 0 bases, with 13 bases between. The CDR3 spans 15 residues. Germline V lookup: CDR1 MDHEN, CDR2 SYDVKM. This CDR3 is CASSSPGHLSYEQYF. DNA of the CDR3: TGTGCCAGCAGTTCACCGGGACACCTCTCCTACGAGCAGTACTTC.

The chain has TRBV7-3 and TRBJ2-2; 12 positions agree with TRBD2. The CDR3 consists of 16 residues. V was pared by 3 bases and J by 5 bases, with 4 bases of the junction left unmatched. Germline CDR1 reads SGHTA; CDR2 reads FQGTGA. CDR3 DNA sequence: TGTGCCAGCAGCTTGACTAGCGGGAGAGAGACCGGGGAGCTGTTTTTT. This codes for CASSLTSGRETGELFF.

The chain carries TRBV7-3 and TRBJ1-1; D not resolved. V was pared by 6 bases and J by 1 base, with 9 bases between. There are 13 residues in the CDR3. CDR1 and CDR2 from the germline V gene are SGHTA and FQGTGA. The CDR3 sequence: CASRITRNTEAFF. CDR3 nucleotides: TGTGCCAGCAGAATTACTAGGAACACTGAAGCTTTCTTT.